Below are 6 T cell receptor beta chains sequenced from a single sample in a study of blood T cells in healthy people across ages. It was with a sample-barcoded 5' primer and a J-beta primer mix that a second PCR of about 7 to 12 cycles was run. MiXCR, applied by TCRdb to the 5' RACE reads, yields one record per CDR3 protein. The table has fewer than 1.5 million distinct CDR3 sequences, approximately 38% seen once. Sequenced input: blood. These receptors were taken from a woman aged 18-29 years in good health.

The chain recombines TRBV20-1 with TRBJ2-3; possible D gene TRBD2, 5 bases. V was pared by 3 bases and J by 9 bases, with 13 bases between. The CDR3 has 12 amino acids. The germline gives CDR1 DFQATT, CDR2 SNEGSKA (reference sequence). The CDR3 sequence: CSARGLAQTQYF. The DNA of the CDR3 is TGCAGTGCTAGGGGTCTAGCTCAGACGCAGTATTTT.

This clonotype has only a few counts. The CDR3 DNA sequence: TGTGCCAGCAGGTGGCTAGCAGAAGAGACCCAGTACTTC. It translates to CASRWLAEETQYF. This chain joins TRBV2 and TRBJ2-5; tentative D call: TRBD2 (5 bases). The length of the CDR3 is 13 residues. V was clipped by 6 bases and J by 3 bases, with 11 bases between them. The germline V gene has CDR1 SNHLY and CDR2 FYNNEI.

The J gene is TRBJ2-7, the V gene TRBV4-1; D ambiguous. The CDR3 length is 16 residues. V dropped 0 bases and J dropped 0 bases, with 12 bases sitting between them. In germline, CDR1 is MGHRA, CDR2 YSYEKL. Here the CDR3 DNA reads TGCGCCAGCAGCCAAGATTACCAGCTTAGCTCCTACGAGCAGTACTTC. Residues: CASSQDYQLSSYEQYF.

The sample holds a few counts of this clonotype. The V gene is TRBV7-7, the J gene TRBJ2-7; the D is unclear. The better agreement between TRBJ2-5 and the DNA end casts doubt on the J call. There are 14 residues in the CDR3. Germline V gene data show CDR1 as SSHAT and CDR2 as FNYEAQ (reference sequence). For the CDR3, the DNA is TGTGCCAGCAGCCCTGCTAACGGGCGGGAGACCCAGTACTTC. Encoded protein: CASSPANGRETQYF.

In this sample, this clonotype turned up once. The chain uses TRBV20-1 and TRBJ2-1, with 10 bases identical to TRBD1. V trimming: 2 bases; J trimming: 3 bases; junction bases outside the gene matches: 4. The CDR3 runs to 15 residues. Germline V CDR1 and CDR2: DFQATT, SNEGSKA (reference sequence). CDR3 protein: CSARYRDRGYNEQFF. In DNA, the CDR3 is TGCAGTGCTAGATACCGGGACAGGGGCTACAATGAGCAGTTCTTC.

As regards this clonotype: One end of the junction fails to match germline, which may point to a read error. The CDR3 region has the DNA TGTGCCGGCAGCCCGCGGATGAACACTGAAGCTTTCTTT. This gives the protein CAGSPRMNTEAFF. This chain joins TRBV3-1 and TRBJ1-1, with unresolved D. The germline gives CDR1 LGHDT, CDR2 YNNKEL (reference sequence). This CDR3 comprises 13 residues.